This is a list of T cell receptor beta chains from one sample in a study of T cell responses to AZD1222 COVID-19 vaccine. Using immunoSEQ multiplex PCR, the repertoire was profiled, and TCRdb retains in-frame clones only, with some absent. There are about 130,000 clones in the sample; about 89% occur only once, and 10% lies in the top ten. The input for sequencing was peripheral blood, taken on day 0 of AZD1222 vaccination. The source is an adult in good health. CDR3s include the opening cysteine and the closing phenylalanine or tryptophan. A D gene is named only where the DNA matches it firmly. Clone size is not always given. Where it is, it says once, few, many or a class for expanded clones.

d_call | j_call | clone_size | v_call | cdr3_nt | cdr3_aa
NA | TRBJ1-5 | NA | TRBV7-2 | TGTGCCAGCAGCTTATTTCATCAGCCCCAGCATTTT | CASSLFHQPQHF
TRBD2 | TRBJ2-3 | NA | TRBV28 | TGTGCCAGCAGTCCGAGCGGGGCGGTAGATACGCAGTATTTT | CASSPSGAVDTQYF
NA | TRBJ2-6 | NA | TRBV7-8 | TGTGCCAGCAGGTCGACTAATTCGTGGGGGGCCAACGTCCTGACTTTC | CASRSTNSWGANVLTF
NA | TRBJ1-2 | NA | TRBV7-8 | TGTGCCAGCAGCTTAGCGGGACTCACCTATGGCTACACCTTC | CASSLAGLTYGYTF
NA | TRBJ2-1 | NA | TRBV11-2 | TGTGCCAGCAGCGAGAATTGGAGCTCCTACAATGAGCAGTTCTTC | CASSENWSSYNEQFF
TRBD1 | TRBJ1-1 | NA | TRBV28 | TGTGCCAGCAGTTTATCCCGAACAGGGGGCGAAGCTTTCTTT | CASSLSRTGGEAFF
NA | TRBJ1-6 | NA | TRBV9 | TGTGCCAGCAGCGTAGTAGACACCCATAATTCACCCCTCCACTTT | CASSVVDTHNSPLHF
NA | TRBJ2-5 | once | TRBV5-1 | TGCGCCAGCAGCCTCTACAGGATTATTACGCAAGAGACCCAGTACTTC | CASSLYRIITQETQYF
TRBD1 | TRBJ2-1 | NA | TRBV5-6 | TGTGCCAGCAGCTTGGTGTTGGGCCGGGACAGCAAGCAGTTCTTC | CASSLVLGRDSKQFF
TRBD1 | TRBJ2-2 | NA | TRBV27 | TGTGCCAGCAGACCCGCCGGGACAGCGAACACCGGGGAGCTGTTTTTT | CASRPAGTANTGELFF
NA | TRBJ2-3 | NA | TRBV7-9 | TGTGCCAGCAGCCTGTGGCTCGGTAGGGCGCAGTATTTT | CASSLWLGRAQYF
NA | TRBJ2-2 | NA | TRBV5-1 | TGCGCCAGCAGCTTCACTACAGGGTTTGACACCGGGGAGCTGTTTTTT | CASSFTTGFDTGELFF
NA | TRBJ1-1 | few | TRBV2 | TGTGCCAGCAGCGCGAACACTGAAGCTTTCTTT | CASSANTEAFF
TRBD1 | TRBJ2-2 | NA | TRBV9 | TGTGCCAGCAGCTCAACCCAGGGGGCGGCCACCGGGGAGCTGTTTTTT | CASSSTQGAATGELFF
NA | TRBJ1-6 | NA | TRBV5-1 | TGCGCCAGCAGCTCAAGGTCCGAGGGCAGTTCACCCCTCCACTTT | CASSSRSEGSSPLHF
TRBD1 | TRBJ2-7 | NA | TRBV19 | TGTGCCAGTAGTCGGACTCCGGGACAGGGGGCATACGAGCAGTACTTC | CASSRTPGQGAYEQYF
NA | TRBJ2-7 | NA | TRBV5-1 | TGCGCCAGCAGCGTCGAGGCCGAAGACGAGCAGTACTTC | CASSVEAEDEQYF
NA | TRBJ1-1 | NA | TRBV27 | TGTGCCAGCAGTCCAGGACCCGGGGCGAACACTGAAGCTTTCTTT | CASSPGPGANTEAFF
NA | TRBJ2-2 | NA | TRBV7-3 | TGTGCCAGCAGCTTAAGGGTTGCCGGGGAGCTGTTTTTT | CASSLRVAGELFF
TRBD1 | TRBJ2-2 | few | TRBV18 | TGTGCCAGCTCACCCATGACAGGGGGGACCACCGGGGAGCTGTTTTTT | CASSPMTGGTTGELFF
TRBD2 | TRBJ2-7 | NA | TRBV6-2/TRBV6-3 | TGTGCCAGCAGTTCCCTTCGGACTAGCAGCTACTACGAGCAGTACTTC | CASSSLRTSSYYEQYF
TRBD2 | TRBJ2-1 | NA | TRBV6-5 | TGTGCCAGCAGCCAGGGACTAGCGGTCAATGAGCAGTTCTTC | CASSQGLAVNEQFF
NA | TRBJ2-6 | NA | TRBV25-1 | TGTGCCAGCAGTCCGGCGGGTGCTGGGGCCAACGTCCTGACTTTC | CASSPAGAGANVLTF
NA | TRBJ2-2 | few | TRBV12-3/TRBV12-4 | TGTGCCAGCAGTTGGGGTCCCGGGGAGCTGTTTTTT | CASSWGPGELFF
NA | TRBJ2-3 | NA | TRBV6-5 | TGTGCCACCCATAGCGGAGGGAGAGATACGCAGTATTTT | CATHSGGRDTQYF
NA | TRBJ1-6 | NA | TRBV6-1 | TGTGCCAGCAGTGAAGGGATGGGGCATAATTCACCCCTCCACTTT | CASSEGMGHNSPLHF
NA | TRBJ1-2 | NA | TRBV7-3 | TGTGCCAGCAGCTTAACTCCGGGCGCGTCAAGGGGTGGCTACACCTTC | CASSLTPGASRGGYTF
TRBD1 | TRBJ1-2 | NA | TRBV28 | TGTGCCACCGACAGGGGATCCTATGGCTACACCTTC | CATDRGSYGYTF
NA | TRBJ2-4 | NA | TRBV6-4 | TGTGCCAGCAGTGACTCGATCAGGTCCAACATTCAGTACTTC | CASSDSIRSNIQYF
TRBD1 | TRBJ1-2 | NA | TRBV7-2 | TGTGCCAGCAGCGACTGGGACAGACCGGGGGGCTACACCTTC | CASSDWDRPGGYTF
TRBD1 | TRBJ2-7 | NA | TRBV5-8 | TGTGCCAGCCAAATACCGGGACAGGGGGTTTACGAGCAGTACTTC | CASQIPGQGVYEQYF
NA | TRBJ2-3 | NA | TRBV4-1 | TGCGCCAGCAGCCAAGAGGTCTCACGCACAGATACGCAGTATTTT | CASSQEVSRTDTQYF
TRBD1 | TRBJ2-7 | NA | TRBV7-2 | TGTGCCAGCAGCTTCGACAGGGGAGAATTCTACGAGCAGTACTTC | CASSFDRGEFYEQYF
NA | TRBJ1-6 | once | TRBV27 | TGTGCCAGCAGTTCGAACCCCACAGTTTCATATTCACCCCTCCACTTT | CASSSNPTVSYSPLHF
NA | TRBJ1-6 | NA | TRBV5-6 | TGTGCCAGCAGCTTGGGCCCCTCACCCCTCCACTTT | CASSLGPSPLHF
NA | TRBJ1-6 | few | TRBV18 | TGTGCCAGCGCCTTTCATGCGGGGCCGAGCTCCTATAATTCACCCCTCCACTTT | CASAFHAGPSSYNSPLHF
NA | TRBJ1-2 | NA | TRBV5-1 | TGCGCCAGCAGCTTTGGACCGACGGACGGCTGGAGCTACACCTTC | CASSFGPTDGWSYTF
NA | TRBJ2-3 | NA | TRBV25-1 | TGTGCCAGCAGTGAATATAGTAGGCCAGATACGCAGTATTTT | CASSEYSRPDTQYF
NA | TRBJ1-1 | NA | TRBV5-4 | TGTGCCAGCAGCCTCCAGGGGATGAACACTGAAGCTTTCTTT | CASSLQGMNTEAFF
NA | TRBJ2-1 | NA | TRBV28 | TGTGCCAGCAGTTTAGTTCAGGGTTCAAATGAGCAGTTCTTC | CASSLVQGSNEQFF
NA | TRBJ1-2 | NA | TRBV3-1/TRBV3-2 | TGTGCCAGCAGCCAAGGCCTTCAGGGTACCTATGGCTACACCTTC | CASSQGLQGTYGYTF
TRBD2 | TRBJ2-1 | NA | TRBV18 | TGTGCCAGCTCACCACCGACTAGCGGGGGCTACAATGAGCAGTTCTTC | CASSPPTSGGYNEQFF
TRBD2 | TRBJ2-7 | NA | TRBV28 | TGTGCCAGCAGCTCTATGGGACTAGCGGGAGGTACCTACGAGCAGTACTTC | CASSSMGLAGGTYEQYF
TRBD1 | TRBJ2-2 | NA | TRBV5-1 | TGCGCCAGCAGCCTACAGGGGGCAGGGGAGCTGTTTTTT | CASSLQGAGELFF
NA | TRBJ2-7 | NA | TRBV6-4 | TGTGCCAGCAGTGATCAAGGCCACGAGCAGTACTTC | CASSDQGHEQYF
NA | TRBJ2-1 | once | TRBV12-3/TRBV12-4 | TGTGCCAGCAGCCCCTGGCGGGCTGCGCAGTTCTTC | CASSPWRAAQFF
NA | TRBJ2-3 | few | TRBV2 | TGTGCCAGCCTGGACGTTATAGCGCTAACAGATACGCAGTATTTT | CASLDVIALTDTQYF
NA | TRBJ2-5 | NA | TRBV5-4 | TGTGCCAGCAGGCTTGGTCTTAACCCGTACCAAGAGACCCAGTACTTC | CASRLGLNPYQETQYF
NA | TRBJ2-1 | NA | TRBV4-1 | TGCGCCAGCAGCCAGGGGGGTGCCTCCTACAATGAGCAGTTCTTC | CASSQGGASYNEQFF
NA | TRBJ2-7 | NA | TRBV7-6 | TGTGCCAGCAGCTTTGGGACGGCGGCCTACGAGCAGTACTTC | CASSFGTAAYEQYF
NA | TRBJ2-3 | NA | TRBV2 | TGTGCCAAAGGGGCCACAGATACGCAGTATTTT | CAKGATDTQYF
NA | TRBJ2-7 | few | TRBV28 | TGTGCCAGCAGTTTAGGGGGGGAGCAGTACTTC | CASSLGGEQYF
NA | TRBJ2-3 | NA | TRBV10-3 | TGTGCCATCAGTGAGGAGGGGGACGGCACAGATACGCAGTATTTT | CAISEEGDGTDTQYF